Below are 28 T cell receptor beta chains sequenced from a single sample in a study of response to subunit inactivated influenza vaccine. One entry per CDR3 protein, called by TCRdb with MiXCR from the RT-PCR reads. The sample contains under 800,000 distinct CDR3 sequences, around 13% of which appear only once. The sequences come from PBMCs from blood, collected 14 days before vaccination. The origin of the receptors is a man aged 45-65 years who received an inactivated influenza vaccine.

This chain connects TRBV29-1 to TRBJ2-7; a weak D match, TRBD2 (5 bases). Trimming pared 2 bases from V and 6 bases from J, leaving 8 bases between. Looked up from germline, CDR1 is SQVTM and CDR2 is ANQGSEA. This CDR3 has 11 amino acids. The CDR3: CSVETGFEQYF. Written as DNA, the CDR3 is TGCAGCGTTGAAACGGGGTTCGAGCAGTACTTC.

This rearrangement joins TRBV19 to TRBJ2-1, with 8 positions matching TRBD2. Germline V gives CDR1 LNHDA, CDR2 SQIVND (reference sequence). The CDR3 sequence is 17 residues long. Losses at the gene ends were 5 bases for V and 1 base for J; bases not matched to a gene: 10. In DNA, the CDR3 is TGTGCCAGTAGTCCCCGGGGTAGCGGGGTTTCCTACAATGAGCAGTTCTTC. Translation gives CASSPRGSGVSYNEQFF.

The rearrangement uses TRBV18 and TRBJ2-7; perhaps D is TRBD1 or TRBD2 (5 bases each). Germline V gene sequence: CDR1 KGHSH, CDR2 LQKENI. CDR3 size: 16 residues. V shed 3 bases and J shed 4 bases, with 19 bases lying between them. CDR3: CASSPPSGTHGYEQYF. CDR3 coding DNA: TGTGCCAGCTCACCGCCCTCGGGGACCCACGGGTACGAGCAGTACTTC.

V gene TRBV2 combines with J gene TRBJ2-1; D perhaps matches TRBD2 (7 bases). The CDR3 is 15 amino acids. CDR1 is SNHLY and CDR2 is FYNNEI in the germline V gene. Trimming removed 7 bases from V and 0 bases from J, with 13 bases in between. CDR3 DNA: TGTGCCAGCACGGGGGGCGGGGGCTCCTACAATGAGCAGTTCTTC. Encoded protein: CASTGGGGSYNEQFF.

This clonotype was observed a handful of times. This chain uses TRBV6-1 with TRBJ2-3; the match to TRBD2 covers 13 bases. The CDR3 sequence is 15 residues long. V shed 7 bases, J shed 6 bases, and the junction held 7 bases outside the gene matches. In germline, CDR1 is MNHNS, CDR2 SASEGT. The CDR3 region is CASTFTSGGVDTQYF. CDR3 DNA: TGTGCCAGCACCTTCACTAGCGGGGGGGTGGATACGCAGTATTTT.

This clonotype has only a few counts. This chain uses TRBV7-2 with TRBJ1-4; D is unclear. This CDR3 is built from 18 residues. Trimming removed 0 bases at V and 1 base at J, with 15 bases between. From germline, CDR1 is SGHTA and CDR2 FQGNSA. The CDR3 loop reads CASSLAIRPEGTNEKLFF. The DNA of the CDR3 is TGTGCCAGCAGCTTAGCTATTAGGCCCGAGGGAACTAATGAAAAACTGTTTTTT.

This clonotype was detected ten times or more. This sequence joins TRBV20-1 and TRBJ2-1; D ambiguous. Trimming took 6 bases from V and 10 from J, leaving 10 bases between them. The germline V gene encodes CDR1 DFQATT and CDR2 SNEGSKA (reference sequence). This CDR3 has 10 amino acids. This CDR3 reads CSAGVGEQFF. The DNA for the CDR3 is TGCAGTGCCGGCGTCGGGGAGCAGTTCTTC.

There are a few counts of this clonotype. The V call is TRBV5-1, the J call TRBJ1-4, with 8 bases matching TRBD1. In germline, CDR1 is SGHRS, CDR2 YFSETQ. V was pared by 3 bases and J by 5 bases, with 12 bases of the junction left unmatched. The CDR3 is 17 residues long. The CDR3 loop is CASSWGTGPFKNEKLFF. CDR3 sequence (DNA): TGCGCCAGCAGCTGGGGGACAGGCCCATTTAAAAATGAAAAACTGTTTTTT.

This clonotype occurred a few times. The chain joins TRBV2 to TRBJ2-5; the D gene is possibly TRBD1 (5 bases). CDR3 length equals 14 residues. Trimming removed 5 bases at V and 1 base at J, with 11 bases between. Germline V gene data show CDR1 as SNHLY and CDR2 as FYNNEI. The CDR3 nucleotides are TGTGCCAGCAGTTCAGGGTTGCGCCAAGAGACCCAGTACTTC. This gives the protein CASSSGLRQETQYF.

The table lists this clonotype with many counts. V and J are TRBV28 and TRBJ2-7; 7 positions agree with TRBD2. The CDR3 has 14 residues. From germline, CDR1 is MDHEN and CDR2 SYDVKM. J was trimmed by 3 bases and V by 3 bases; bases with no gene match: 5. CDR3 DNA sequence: TGTGCCAGCAGTTTCCAAGCGGGGATCTACGAGCAGTACTTC. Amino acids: CASSFQAGIYEQYF.

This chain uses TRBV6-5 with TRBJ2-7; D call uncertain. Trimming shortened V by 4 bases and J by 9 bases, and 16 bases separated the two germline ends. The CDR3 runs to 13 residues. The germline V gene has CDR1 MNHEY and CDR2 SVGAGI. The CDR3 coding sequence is TGTGCCAGCAGTTCCTCCCGGACGGGCTTGCAGTACTTC. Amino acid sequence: CASSSSRTGLQYF.

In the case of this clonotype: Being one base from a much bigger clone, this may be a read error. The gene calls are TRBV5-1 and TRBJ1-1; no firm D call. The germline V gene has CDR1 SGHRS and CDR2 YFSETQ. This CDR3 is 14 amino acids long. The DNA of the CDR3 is TGCGCCAGCAGCTTGGGTTCTGGGAACGCTGAAGTTTTCTTT. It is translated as CASSLGSGNAEVFF.

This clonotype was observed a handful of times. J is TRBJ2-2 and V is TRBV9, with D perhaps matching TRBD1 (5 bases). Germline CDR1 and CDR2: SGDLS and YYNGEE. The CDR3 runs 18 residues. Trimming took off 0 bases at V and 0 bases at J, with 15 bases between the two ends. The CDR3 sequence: CASSVGPRGAPNTGELFF. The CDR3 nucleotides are TGTGCCAGCAGCGTAGGCCCTAGGGGCGCCCCGAACACCGGGGAGCTGTTTTTT.

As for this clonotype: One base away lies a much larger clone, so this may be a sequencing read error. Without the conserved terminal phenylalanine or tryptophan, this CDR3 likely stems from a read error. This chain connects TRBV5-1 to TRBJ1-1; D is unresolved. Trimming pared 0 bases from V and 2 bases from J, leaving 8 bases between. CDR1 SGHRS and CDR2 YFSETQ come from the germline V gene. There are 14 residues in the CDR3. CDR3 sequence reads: CASSLGPGNTEAFI. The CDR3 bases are TGCGCCAGCAGCTTGGGGCCGGGAAACACTGAAGCTTTCATT.

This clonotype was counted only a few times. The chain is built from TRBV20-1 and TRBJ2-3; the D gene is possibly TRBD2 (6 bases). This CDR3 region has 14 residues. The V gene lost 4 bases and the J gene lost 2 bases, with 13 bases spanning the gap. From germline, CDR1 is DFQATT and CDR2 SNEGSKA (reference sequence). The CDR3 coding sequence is TGCAGTGCTATTCGCGGGGCACCCACAGATACGCAGTATTTT. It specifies CSAIRGAPTDTQYF.

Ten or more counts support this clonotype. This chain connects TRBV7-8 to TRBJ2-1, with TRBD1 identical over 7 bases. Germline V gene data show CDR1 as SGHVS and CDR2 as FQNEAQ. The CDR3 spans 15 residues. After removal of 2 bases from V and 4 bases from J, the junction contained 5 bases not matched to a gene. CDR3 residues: CASSLRGQPYNEQFF. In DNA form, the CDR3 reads TGTGCCAGCAGCTTAAGGGGACAGCCTTACAATGAGCAGTTCTTC.

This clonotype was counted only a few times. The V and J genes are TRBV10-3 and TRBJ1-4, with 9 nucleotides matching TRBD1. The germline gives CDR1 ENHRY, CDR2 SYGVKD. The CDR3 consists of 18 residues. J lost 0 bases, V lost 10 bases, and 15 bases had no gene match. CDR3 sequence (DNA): TGTGCCAGCAGCCGAGTCGATACAGGGGGCGCAACTAATGAAAAACTGTTTTTT. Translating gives CASSRVDTGGATNEKLFF.

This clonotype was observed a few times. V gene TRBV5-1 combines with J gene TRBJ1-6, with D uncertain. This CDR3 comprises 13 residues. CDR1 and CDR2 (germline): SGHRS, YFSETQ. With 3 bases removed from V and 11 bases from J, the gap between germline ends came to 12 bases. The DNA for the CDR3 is TGCGCCAGCAGCTCGACGGGATTTCCACCCCTCCACTTT. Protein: CASSSTGFPPLHF.

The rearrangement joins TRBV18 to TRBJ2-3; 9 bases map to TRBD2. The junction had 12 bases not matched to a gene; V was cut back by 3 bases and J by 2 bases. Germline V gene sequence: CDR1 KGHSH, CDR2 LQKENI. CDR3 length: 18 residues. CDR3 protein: CASSPTSGGPGTTDTQYF. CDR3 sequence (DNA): TGTGCCAGCTCACCCACCAGCGGGGGGCCGGGGACCACAGATACGCAGTATTTT.

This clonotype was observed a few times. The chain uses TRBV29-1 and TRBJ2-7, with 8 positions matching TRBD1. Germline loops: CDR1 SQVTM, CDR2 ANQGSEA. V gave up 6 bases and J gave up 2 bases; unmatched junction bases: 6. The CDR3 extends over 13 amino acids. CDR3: CSVTGANTYEQYF. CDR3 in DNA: TGCAGCGTGACAGGGGCAAATACCTACGAGCAGTACTTC.

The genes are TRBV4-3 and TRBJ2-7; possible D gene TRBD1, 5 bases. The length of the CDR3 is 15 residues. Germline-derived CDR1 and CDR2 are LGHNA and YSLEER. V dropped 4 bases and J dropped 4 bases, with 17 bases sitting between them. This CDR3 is CASSPQKTEFYEQYF. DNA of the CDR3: TGCGCCAGCAGCCCTCAGAAGACAGAATTTTACGAGCAGTACTTC.

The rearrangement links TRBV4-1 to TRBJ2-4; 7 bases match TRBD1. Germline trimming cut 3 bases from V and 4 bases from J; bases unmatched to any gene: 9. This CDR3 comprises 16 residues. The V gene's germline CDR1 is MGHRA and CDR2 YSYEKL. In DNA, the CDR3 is TGCGCCAGCAGCCACATTCTTCAGGGGGTGAAAAACATTCAGTACTTC. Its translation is CASSHILQGVKNIQYF.

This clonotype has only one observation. In nucleotides, the CDR3 is TGTGCCAGCAGCGACCGGGACAGGCTGATTAATTCACCCCTCCACTTT. As protein: CASSDRDRLINSPLHF. The chain is built from TRBV7-2 and TRBJ1-6; TRBD1 matches at 8 bases. Germline values: CDR1 SGHTA, CDR2 FQGNSA. CDR3 length equals 16 residues. J lost 6 bases, V lost 5 bases, and 9 bases had no gene match.

The CDR3 is CASSELASTGELFF. CDR3 DNA: TGTGCCAGCAGTGAACTAGCTTCCACCGGGGAGCTGTTTTTT. V gene TRBV12-3 or TRBV12-4 combines with J gene TRBJ2-2, with D possibly matching TRBD2 (6 bases). The CDR3 has 14 amino acids. V was shortened by 5 bases and J by 4 bases, with 11 bases between the two germline ends.

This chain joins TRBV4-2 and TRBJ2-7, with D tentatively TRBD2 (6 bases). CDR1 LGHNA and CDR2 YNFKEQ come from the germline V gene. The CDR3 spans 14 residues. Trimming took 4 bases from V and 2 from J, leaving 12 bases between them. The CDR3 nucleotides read TGTGCCAGCAGCCTCACGGGACTCCCCTACGAGCAGTACTTC. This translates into CASSLTGLPYEQYF.

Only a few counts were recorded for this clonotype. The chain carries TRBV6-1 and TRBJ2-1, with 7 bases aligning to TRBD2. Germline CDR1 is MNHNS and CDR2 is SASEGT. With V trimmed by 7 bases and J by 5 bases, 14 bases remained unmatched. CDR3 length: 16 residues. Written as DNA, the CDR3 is TGTGCCAGCACTCGTGGGGCTAGCGGACTCAACAATGAGCAGTTCTTC. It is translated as CASTRGASGLNNEQFF.

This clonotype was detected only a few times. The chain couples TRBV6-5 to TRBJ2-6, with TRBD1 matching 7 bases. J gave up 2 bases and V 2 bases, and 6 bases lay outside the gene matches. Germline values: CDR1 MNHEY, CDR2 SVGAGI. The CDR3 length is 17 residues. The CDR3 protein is CASSYTLRGTGANVLTF. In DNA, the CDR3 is TGTGCCAGCAGTTACACGCTCAGGGGGACTGGGGCCAACGTCCTGACTTTC.

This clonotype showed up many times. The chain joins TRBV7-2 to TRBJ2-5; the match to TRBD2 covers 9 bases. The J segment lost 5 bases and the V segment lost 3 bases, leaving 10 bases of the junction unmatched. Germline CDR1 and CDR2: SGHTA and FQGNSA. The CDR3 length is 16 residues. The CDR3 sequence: CASSLTSGSIWETQYF. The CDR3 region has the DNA TGTGCCAGCAGCTTGACTAGCGGCTCAATCTGGGAGACCCAGTACTTC.